This is a list of T cell receptor beta chains from one sample in a study of early T cells in non-severe SARS-CoV-2 infection. One entry per CDR3 protein, called by TCRdb with MiXCR from the 5' RACE reads. The sample carries tens of thousands of distinct CDR3 sequences, around 15% recorded once. The source material was whole blood, sampled at baseline. Every receptor here comes from an adult who was a healthcare worker with PCR-confirmed SARS-CoV-2 infection or an uninfected control (not recorded which). CDR3s include the opening cysteine and the closing phenylalanine or tryptophan. The size entry is marked missing in some rows and otherwise reads once, few, many or a size class.

J gene,clone size,V gene,CDR3 protein
TRBJ2-5,-,TRBV5-6,CASSPDLETQYF
TRBJ1-5,few,TRBV7-9,CASSLGVQPQHF
TRBJ1-6,-,TRBV7-7,CAPAPRGAGNSPLHF
TRBJ2-3,-,TRBV29-1,CSGLGLAGADTQYF
TRBJ1-4,once,TRBV20-1,CSAAPATNEKLFF
TRBJ2-7,few,TRBV28,CASSTPGQLSYEQYF
TRBJ2-1,-,TRBV11-2,CASSSGPREQFF
TRBJ2-3,few,TRBV6-6,CASSYPDYTDTQYF
TRBJ2-2,-,TRBV3-1,CASSIAGYTGELFF
TRBJ2-1,-,TRBV10-1,CASSSGQGLDEQFF
TRBJ1-6,few,TRBV5-1,CASKESGGADSPLHF
TRBJ2-1,many,TRBV2,CAGNRQGLDNEQFF
TRBJ2-1,-,TRBV5-6,CASSRGLYNEQFF
TRBJ1-1,many,TRBV14,CASSPTGVAEAFF
TRBJ2-4,many,TRBV28,CASSSGGPTKNIQYF
TRBJ2-7,once,TRBV11-2,CASSSDRGTEQYF
TRBJ2-1,-,TRBV13,CASSNTSGGLGVHEQFF
TRBJ1-1,many,TRBV5-1,CASSLVGANTEAFF
TRBJ1-5,-,TRBV19,CASSIRDFNQPQHF
TRBJ2-7,many,TRBV15,CATSRASGPHNEQYF
TRBJ2-3,many,TRBV2,CASSAGLASTDTQYF
TRBJ2-7,few,TRBV7-8,CASSLFQLAGATYEQYF
TRBJ2-6,-,TRBV6-4,CASSDGTGANVLTF
TRBJ2-3,-,TRBV19,CASSIGISRTDTQYF
TRBJ2-7,few,TRBV7-2,CASSYGTSVSYEQYF
TRBJ1-1,few,TRBV30,CAWNRVEAFF
TRBJ2-5,few,TRBV7-3,CASSDPGGGEKETQYF
TRBJ2-7,-,TRBV27,CASSGQGTSYEQYF
TRBJ2-7,few,TRBV20-1,CSAKTGPYEQYF
TRBJ2-6,once,TRBV9,CASSPVSGANVLTF
TRBJ2-5,-,TRBV20-1,CSARDRIGWKTQYF
TRBJ2-1,many,TRBV7-3,CASSLDSGRLNENEQFF
TRBJ2-7,-,TRBV12-3/TRBV12-4,CASSLVLVGEQYF
TRBJ2-2,-,TRBV28,CASRLTGELFF
TRBJ2-2,-,TRBV11-2,CASRFNTGELFF
TRBJ2-6,-,TRBV4-1,CASSPGGIHSGANVLTF
TRBJ2-3,many,TRBV3-1,CASSTYGLAFTDTQYF